The entry below describes one T cell receptor beta chain. No antigen is known for it. This entry belongs to a study of T cell responses to AZD1222 COVID-19 vaccine. Trimming cost V 0 bases and J 5 bases; bases outside gene matches: 9. This CDR3 comprises 18 residues. Germline V gene lookup returns CDR1 SGHTA and CDR2 FQGNSA. The repertoire was sequenced with immunoSEQ multiplex PCR; TCRdb's copy has only in-frame clones and lacks some. This sample has 95,000 to 150,000 clones, with 87% found just once. General study findings and limits: Baseline seropositivity characterized only a handful of AZD1222 recipients. Within unmutated variant regions lay the reported targets of nearly half of spike-specific TCRs. A mostly white British donor set with more females was recruited, and clonal diversity was possibly underestimated.

The J gene is TRBJ2-5, the V gene TRBV7-2, with 13 bases identical to TRBD2. The source is an adult who received the AZD1222 COVID-19 vaccine. The sequencing here drew on peripheral blood, taken 28 days after the second AZD1222 dose. DNA of the CDR3: TGTGCCAGCAGCTTAGCACGGACTAGCGGGGGCCCCGCGGAGACCCAGTACTTC. Amino acids: CASSLARTSGGPAETQYF.